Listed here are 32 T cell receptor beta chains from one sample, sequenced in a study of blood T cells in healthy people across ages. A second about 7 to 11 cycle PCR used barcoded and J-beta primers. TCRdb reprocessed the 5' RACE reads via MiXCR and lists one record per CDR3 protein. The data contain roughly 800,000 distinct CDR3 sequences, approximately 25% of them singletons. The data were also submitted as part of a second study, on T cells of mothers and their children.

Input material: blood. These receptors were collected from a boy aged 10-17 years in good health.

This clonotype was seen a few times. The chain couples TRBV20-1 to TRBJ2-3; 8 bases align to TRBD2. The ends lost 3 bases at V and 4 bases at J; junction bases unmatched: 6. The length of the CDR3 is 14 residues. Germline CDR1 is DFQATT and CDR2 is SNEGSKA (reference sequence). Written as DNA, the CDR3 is TGCAGTGCTAGTATTCCCGGGGGGGCAGATACGCAGTATTTT. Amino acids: CSASIPGGADTQYF.

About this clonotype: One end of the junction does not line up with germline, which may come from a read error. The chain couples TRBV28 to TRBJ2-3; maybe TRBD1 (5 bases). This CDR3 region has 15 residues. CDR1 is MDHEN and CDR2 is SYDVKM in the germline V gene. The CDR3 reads CANSLVQGVTDTQYF. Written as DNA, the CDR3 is TGTGCCAACAGTTTAGTTCAAGGGGTCACAGATACGCAGTATTTT.

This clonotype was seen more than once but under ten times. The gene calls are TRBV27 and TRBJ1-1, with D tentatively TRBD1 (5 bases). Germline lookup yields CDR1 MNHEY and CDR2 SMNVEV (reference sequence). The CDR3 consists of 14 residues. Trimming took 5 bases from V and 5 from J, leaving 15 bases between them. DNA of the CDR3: TGTGCCAGCAGTCCACATGAGGGGCGTACTGAAGCTTTCTTT. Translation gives CASSPHEGRTEAFF.

CDR3 DNA: TGTGCCAGCAGTGACTCGAGTCGGGGCCCTCGCTCCTACGAGCAGTACTTC. Protein sequence: CASSDSSRGPRSYEQYF. This chain joins TRBV6-4 and TRBJ2-7, with D perhaps being TRBD1 or TRBD2 (5 bases each). Germline V gives CDR1 MRHNA, CDR2 SNTAGT. CDR3 size: 17 residues. Trimming cost V 0 bases and J 0 bases, with 15 bases left between them.

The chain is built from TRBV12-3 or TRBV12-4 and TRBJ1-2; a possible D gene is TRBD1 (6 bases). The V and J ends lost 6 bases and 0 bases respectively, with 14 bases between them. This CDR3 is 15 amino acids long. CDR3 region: CASSRTGFPNYGYTF. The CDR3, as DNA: TGTGCCAGCAGCCGCACAGGGTTCCCTAACTATGGCTACACCTTC.

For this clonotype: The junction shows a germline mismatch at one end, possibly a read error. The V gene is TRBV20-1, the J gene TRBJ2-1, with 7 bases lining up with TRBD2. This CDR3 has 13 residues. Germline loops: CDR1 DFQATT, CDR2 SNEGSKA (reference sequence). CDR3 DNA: TGCAGTGCTAGAGTAGCGGGCACCTATGAGCTGTTCTTC. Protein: CSARVAGTYELFF.

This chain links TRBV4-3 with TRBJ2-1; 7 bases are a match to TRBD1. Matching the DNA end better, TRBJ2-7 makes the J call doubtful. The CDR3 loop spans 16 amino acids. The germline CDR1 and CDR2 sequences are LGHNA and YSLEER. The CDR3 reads CASSQGPARQGHEQYF. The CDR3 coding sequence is TGCGCCAGCAGCCAAGGACCGGCCCGACAGGGCCACGAGCAGTACTTC.

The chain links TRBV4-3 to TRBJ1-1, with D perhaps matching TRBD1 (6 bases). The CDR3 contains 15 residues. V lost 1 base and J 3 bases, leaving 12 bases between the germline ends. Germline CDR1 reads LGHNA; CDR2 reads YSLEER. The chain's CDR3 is CASSQGGGADTEAFF. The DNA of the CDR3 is TGCGCCAGCAGCCAAGGCGGGGGCGCAGACACTGAAGCTTTCTTT.

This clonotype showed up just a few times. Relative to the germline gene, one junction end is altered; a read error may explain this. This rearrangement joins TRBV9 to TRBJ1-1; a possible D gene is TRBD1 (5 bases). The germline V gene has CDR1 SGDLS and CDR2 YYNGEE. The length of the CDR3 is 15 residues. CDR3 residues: CAGSAEQGWETEAFF. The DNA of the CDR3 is TGTGCCGGCAGCGCTGAGCAGGGCTGGGAGACTGAAGCTTTCTTT.

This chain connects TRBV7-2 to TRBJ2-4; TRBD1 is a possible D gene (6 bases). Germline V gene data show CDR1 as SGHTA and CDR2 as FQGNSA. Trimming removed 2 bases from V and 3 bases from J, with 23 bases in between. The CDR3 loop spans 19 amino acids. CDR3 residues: CASSLFAWGPRSLKNIQYF. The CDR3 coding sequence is TGTGCCAGCAGCTTATTTGCTTGGGGGCCGCGATCCCTCAAAAACATTCAGTACTTC.

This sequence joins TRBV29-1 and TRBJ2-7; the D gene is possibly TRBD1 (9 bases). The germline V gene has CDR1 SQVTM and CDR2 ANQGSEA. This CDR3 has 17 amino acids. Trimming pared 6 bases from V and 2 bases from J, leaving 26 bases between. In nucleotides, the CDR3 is TGCAGCGTGGCCGGGACAGGGAGCGGGGGACCAACCTACGAGCAGTACTTC. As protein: CSVAGTGSGGPTYEQYF.

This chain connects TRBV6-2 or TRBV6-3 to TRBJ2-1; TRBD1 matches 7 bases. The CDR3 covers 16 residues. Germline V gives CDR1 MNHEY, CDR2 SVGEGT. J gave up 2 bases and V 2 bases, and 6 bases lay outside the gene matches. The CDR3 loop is CASSYPRDRTYNEQFF. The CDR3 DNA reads TGTGCCAGCAGTTACCCCAGGGACAGAACCTACAATGAGCAGTTCTTC.

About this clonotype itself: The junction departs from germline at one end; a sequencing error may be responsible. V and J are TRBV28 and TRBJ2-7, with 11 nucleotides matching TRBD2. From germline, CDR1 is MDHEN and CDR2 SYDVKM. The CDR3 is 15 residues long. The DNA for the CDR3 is TGTGTCAGCAGCCAACCTAGCGGGGGGTCCTACGAGCAGTACTTC. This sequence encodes CVSSQPSGGSYEQYF.

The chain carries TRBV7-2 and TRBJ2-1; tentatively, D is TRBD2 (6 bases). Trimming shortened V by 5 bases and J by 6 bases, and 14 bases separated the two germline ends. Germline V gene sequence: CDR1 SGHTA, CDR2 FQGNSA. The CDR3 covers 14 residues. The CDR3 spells CASSRSGPVNEQFF. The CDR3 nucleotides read TGTGCCAGCAGCCGAAGCGGGCCGGTCAATGAGCAGTTCTTC.

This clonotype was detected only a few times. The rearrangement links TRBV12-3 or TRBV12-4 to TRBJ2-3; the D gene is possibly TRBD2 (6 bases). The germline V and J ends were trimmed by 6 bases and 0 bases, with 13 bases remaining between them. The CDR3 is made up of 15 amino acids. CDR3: CASSIGDFSTDTQYF. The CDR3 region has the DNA TGTGCCAGCAGCATCGGGGACTTTAGCACAGATACGCAGTATTTT.

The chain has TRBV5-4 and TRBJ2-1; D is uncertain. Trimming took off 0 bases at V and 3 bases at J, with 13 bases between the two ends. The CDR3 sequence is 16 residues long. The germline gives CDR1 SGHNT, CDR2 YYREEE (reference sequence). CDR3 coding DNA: TGTGCCAGCAGCTTGGAAGTGCTCGGCAGCTACAATGAGCAGTTCTTC. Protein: CASSLEVLGSYNEQFF. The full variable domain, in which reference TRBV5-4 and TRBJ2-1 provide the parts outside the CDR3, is ETGVTQSPTHLIKTRGQQVTLRCSSQSGHNTVSWYQQALGQGPQFIFQYYREEENGRGNFPPRFSGLQFPNYSSELNVNALELDDSALYLCASSLEVLGSYNEQFFGPGTRLTVL.

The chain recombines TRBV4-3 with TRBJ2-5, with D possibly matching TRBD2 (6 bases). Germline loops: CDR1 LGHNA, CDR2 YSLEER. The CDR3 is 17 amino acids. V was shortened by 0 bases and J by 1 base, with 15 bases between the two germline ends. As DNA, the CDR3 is TGCGCCAGCAGCCAAGAGGTGATAGGGACTGGCCAAGAGACCCAGTACTTC. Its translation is CASSQEVIGTGQETQYF.

The CDR3 nucleotides are TGTGCCAGCAGTTATATGAACAATGAGCAGTTCTTC. This encodes CASSYMNNEQFF. The chain uses TRBV6-5 and TRBJ2-1; D is unresolved. Germline assignment: CDR1 MNHEY and CDR2 SVGAGI. Trimming left V 3 bases short and J 5 bases short, with 5 bases between. This CDR3 is 12 amino acids long.

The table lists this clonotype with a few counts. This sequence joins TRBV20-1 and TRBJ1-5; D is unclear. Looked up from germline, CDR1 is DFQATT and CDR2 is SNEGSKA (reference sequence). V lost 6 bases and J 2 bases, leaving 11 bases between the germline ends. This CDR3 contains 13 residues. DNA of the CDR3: TGCAGTGCCGTCGGGCCTGGCAATCAGCCCCAGCATTTT. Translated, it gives CSAVGPGNQPQHF.

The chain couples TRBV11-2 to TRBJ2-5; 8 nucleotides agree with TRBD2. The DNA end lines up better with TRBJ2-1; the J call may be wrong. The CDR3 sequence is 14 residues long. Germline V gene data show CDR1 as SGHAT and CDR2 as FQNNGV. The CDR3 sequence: CASSSRTSRGEQFF. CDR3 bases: TGTGCCAGCAGCTCCAGGACTAGCCGGGGTGAGCAGTTCTTC.

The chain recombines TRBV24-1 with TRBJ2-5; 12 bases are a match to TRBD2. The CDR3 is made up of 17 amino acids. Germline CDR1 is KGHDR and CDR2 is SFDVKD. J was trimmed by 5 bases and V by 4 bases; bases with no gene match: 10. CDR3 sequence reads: CATSDRSSGGAKETQYF. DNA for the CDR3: TGTGCCACCAGTGACCGATCTAGCGGGGGGGCCAAGGAGACCCAGTACTTC.

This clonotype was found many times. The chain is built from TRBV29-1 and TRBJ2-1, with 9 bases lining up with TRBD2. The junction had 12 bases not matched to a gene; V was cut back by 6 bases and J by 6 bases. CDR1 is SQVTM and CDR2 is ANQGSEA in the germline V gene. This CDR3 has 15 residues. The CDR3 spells CSVDGRASGVNEQFF. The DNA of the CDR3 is TGCAGCGTCGACGGAAGGGCTAGCGGGGTCAATGAGCAGTTCTTC.

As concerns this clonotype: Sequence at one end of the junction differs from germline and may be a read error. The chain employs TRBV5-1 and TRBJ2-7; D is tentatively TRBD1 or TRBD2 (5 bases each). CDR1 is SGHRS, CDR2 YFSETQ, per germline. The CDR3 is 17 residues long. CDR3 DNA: TGCGCCAGCAGCTGGCCGGAAGGGCAGGGAGAATACGCGGAGCGGTACTTC. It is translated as CASSWPEGQGEYAERYF. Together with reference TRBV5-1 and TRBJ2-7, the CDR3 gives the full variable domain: KAGVTQTPRYLIKTRGQQVTLSCSPISGHRSVSWYQQTPGQGLQFLFEYFSETQRNKGNFPGRFSGRQFSNSRSEMNVSTLELGDSALYLCASSWPEGQGEYAERYFGPGTRLTVT.

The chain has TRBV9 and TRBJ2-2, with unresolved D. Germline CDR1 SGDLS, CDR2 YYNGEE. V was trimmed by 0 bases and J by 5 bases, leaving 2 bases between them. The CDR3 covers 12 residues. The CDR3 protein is CASSVDTGELFF. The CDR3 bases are TGTGCCAGCAGCGTAGATACCGGGGAGCTGTTTTTT.

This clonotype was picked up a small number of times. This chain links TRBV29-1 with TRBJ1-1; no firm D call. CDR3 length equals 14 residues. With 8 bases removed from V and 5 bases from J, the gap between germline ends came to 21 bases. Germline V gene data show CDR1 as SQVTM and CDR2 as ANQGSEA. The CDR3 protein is CSLVFAAEGTEAFF. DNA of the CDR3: TGCAGCCTTGTCTTCGCGGCTGAAGGGACTGAAGCTTTCTTT.

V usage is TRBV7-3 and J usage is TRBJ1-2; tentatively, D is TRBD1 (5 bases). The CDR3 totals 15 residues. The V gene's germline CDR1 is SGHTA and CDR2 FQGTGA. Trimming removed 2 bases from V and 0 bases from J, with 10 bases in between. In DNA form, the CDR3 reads TGTGCCAGCAGCTTAGACAGCTATTCTAACTATGGCTACACCTTC. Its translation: CASSLDSYSNYGYTF.

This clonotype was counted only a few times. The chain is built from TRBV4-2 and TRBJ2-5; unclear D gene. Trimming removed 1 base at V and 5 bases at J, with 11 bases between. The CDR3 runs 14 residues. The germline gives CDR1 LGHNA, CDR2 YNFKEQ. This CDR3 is CASSQVSGEETQYF. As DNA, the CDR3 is TGTGCCAGCAGCCAAGTTTCAGGAGAGGAGACCCAGTACTTC.

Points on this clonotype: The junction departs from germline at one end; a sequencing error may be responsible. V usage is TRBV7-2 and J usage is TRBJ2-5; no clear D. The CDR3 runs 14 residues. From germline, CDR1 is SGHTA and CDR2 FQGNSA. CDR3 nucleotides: TGTGCCAGCAGCTTGGGCCTGGGCCAAGAGACCCAGCACTTC. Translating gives CASSLGLGQETQHF.

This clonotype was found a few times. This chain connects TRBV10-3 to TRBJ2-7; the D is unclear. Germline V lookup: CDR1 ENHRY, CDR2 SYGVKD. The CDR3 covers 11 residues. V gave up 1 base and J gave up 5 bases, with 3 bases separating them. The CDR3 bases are TGTGCCATCAGTGAGTACAACGAGCAGTACTTC. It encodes CAISEYNEQYF.

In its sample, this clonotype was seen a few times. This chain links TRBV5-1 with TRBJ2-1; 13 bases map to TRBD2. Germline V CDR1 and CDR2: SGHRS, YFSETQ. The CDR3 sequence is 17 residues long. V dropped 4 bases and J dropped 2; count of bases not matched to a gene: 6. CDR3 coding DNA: TGCGCCAGCAGCGTATTAGGGACTAGCGGGGCCTACAATGAGCAGTTCTTC. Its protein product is CASSVLGTSGAYNEQFF.

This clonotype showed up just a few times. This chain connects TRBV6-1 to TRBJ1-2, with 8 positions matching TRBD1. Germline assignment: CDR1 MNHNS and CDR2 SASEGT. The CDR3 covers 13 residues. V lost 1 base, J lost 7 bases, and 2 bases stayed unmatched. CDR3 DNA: TGTGCCAGCAGTGAAGACAGGGGGACTGGCTACACCTTC. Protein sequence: CASSEDRGTGYTF.

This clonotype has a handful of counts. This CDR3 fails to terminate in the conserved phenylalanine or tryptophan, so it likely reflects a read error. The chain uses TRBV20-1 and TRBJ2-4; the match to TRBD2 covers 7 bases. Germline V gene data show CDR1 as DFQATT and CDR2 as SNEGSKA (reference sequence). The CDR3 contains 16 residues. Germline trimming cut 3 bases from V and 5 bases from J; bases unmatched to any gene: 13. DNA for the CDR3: TGCAGTGCTAGGGTAGCGGGCAGATTTGGGGAAAACATTCAGTACCTC. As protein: CSARVAGRFGENIQYL.